This TCR beta chain is from a study of vaccination and CD4 T cells after COVID-19. Study background: Post-COVID samples had a sampling time that fell a median around 100 days after diagnosis (range 35 to 161).

Cultured CD4+ T-cell DNA underwent Oncomine TCR Beta short-read sequencing. TCRdb analysed the PCR reads with MiXCR anew, one entry per CDR3 protein. The data contain roughly 15,000 distinct CDR3 sequences, approximately 63% of them singletons. CDR3 length: 16 amino acids. Germline CDR1 is DFQATT and CDR2 is SNEGSKA (reference sequence). About this clonotype: As yet, its antigen is unknown. One end of the junction fails to match germline, which may point to a read error.

Treatment of the sample: roughly ten-day PBMC culture with coronavirus spike peptide pools or control peptides (ViraFEST assay). The V call is TRBV20-1, the J call TRBJ2-3; possibly TRBD1 or TRBD2 for D (5 bases each). The sequencing input was CD4+ T cells from blood, cultured in vitro. The receptor was isolated from a human donor who had recovered from COVID-19. Here the CDR3 reads CSASGGRERVTDTQYF. CDR3 nucleotide sequence: TGTAGTGCTAGTGGGGGTCGAGAGAGAGTCACAGATACGCAGTATTTT.